Listed below are T cell receptor beta chains from one sample, sequenced in a study of shared clonotypes between healthy human individuals. The method was immunoSEQ multiplex PCR; TCRdb's version includes in-frame clones alone and lacks a portion of them. In the table there are around 550,000 clones, about 95% of which are singletons. Input material: naive CD8+ T cells sorted from blood. The source is a woman in her 30s in good health. The CDR3 runs from the conserved cysteine through the conserved F or W. D genes are given only for firm matches. A row's size may be missing; if present it is once, few, many or a size class.

clone size	V gene	J gene	CDR3 length	D gene	CDR3 DNA	CDR3 protein
once	TRBV6-5	TRBJ2-1	13	-	TGTGCCAGCAGTTACTCGAGTGGGAATGAGCAGTTCTTC	CASSYSSGNEQFF
-	TRBV9	TRBJ1-2	13	-	TGTGCCAGCCGGGGAGGCATGAACTATGGCTACACCTTC	CASRGGMNYGYTF
-	TRBV5-4	TRBJ2-7	14	TRBD1	TGTGCCAGCAGCGTCGGACAGGGCGGGTGGGAGCAGTACTTC	CASSVGQGGWEQYF
-	TRBV25-1	TRBJ1-1	13	-	TGTGCCAGCAGCAGACGTGGTAACACTGAAGCTTTCTTT	CASSRRGNTEAFF
-	TRBV2	TRBJ2-3	16	TRBD2	TGTGCCAGCAGTGCTCCGGCGGGAGGGAACACAGATACGCAGTATTTT	CASSAPAGGNTDTQYF
-	TRBV11-1	TRBJ2-3	16	-	TGTGCCAGTTCCGCGATTAGAAGTAGGATCACAGATACGCAGTATTTT	CASSAIRSRITDTQYF
-	TRBV7-8	TRBJ2-5	17	TRBD2	TGTGCCAGCAGCTTAGTCCCGGGGGCTAGCGGGATGGAGACCCAGTACTTC	CASSLVPGASGMETQYF
once	TRBV6-5	TRBJ1-1	14	TRBD1	TGTGCCGTACAACAGGGGGGGGTATATACTGAAGCTTTCTTT	CAVQQGGVYTEAFF
-	TRBV28	TRBJ2-7	11	-	TGTGCCAGCAGTTTCCGGCGGGAGCAGTACTTC	CASSFRREQYF
once	TRBV5-6	TRBJ2-7	13	-	TGTGCCAGCAGCTTTGGGACAAATTACGAGCAGTACTTC	CASSFGTNYEQYF
once	TRBV6-1	TRBJ2-5	15	TRBD2	TGTGCCAGCAGTGGGGTGACTAGCGGGTTGGAGACCCAGTACTTC	CASSGVTSGLETQYF
-	TRBV2	TRBJ2-7	11	-	TGTGCCAGCAGTTGGGGGTTCGAGCAGTACTTC	CASSWGFEQYF
-	TRBV6-5	TRBJ1-5	15	TRBD1	TGTGCCAGCAGTTACTCTGGGACAGGCAATCAGCCCCAGCATTTT	CASSYSGTGNQPQHF
-	TRBV5-8	TRBJ1-2	16	TRBD1	TGTGCCAGCAGTCCGGGACAGGGGTCACGAGGCTATGGCTACACCTTC	CASSPGQGSRGYGYTF
-	TRBV13	TRBJ2-7	15	TRBD1	TGTGCCAGCAGCTCATCAGGACAGGGAAGGCACGAGCAGTACTTC	CASSSSGQGRHEQYF
-	TRBV14	TRBJ2-7	12	-	TGTGCCAGCAGCCCCCATGGACCGGAGCAGTACTTC	CASSPHGPEQYF
-	TRBV2	TRBJ1-1	12	-	TGTGCCAGCAGTGAATTAGGGTCTGAAGCTTTCTTT	CASSELGSEAFF
-	TRBV7-7	TRBJ2-2	17	TRBD2	TGTGCCAGCAGCTTCTCCTCGCGGGAGGGATCAGGCGGGGAGCTGTTTTTT	CASSFSSREGSGGELFF
-	TRBV28	TRBJ2-3	20	TRBD2	TGTGCCAGCAGTTGGTCTACCGGGACTAGCGGAGCTCTCTTCACAGATACGCAGTATTTT	CASSWSTGTSGALFTDTQYF
-	TRBV11-2	TRBJ1-3	14	TRBD1	TGTGCCAGCAGTTCACAGGGGGCGGGAAACACCATATATTTT	CASSSQGAGNTIYF
-	TRBV11-2	TRBJ2-7	13	-	TGTGCCAGCAGGCTAGGGACTTCCTACGAGCAGTACTTC	CASRLGTSYEQYF
-	TRBV27	TRBJ2-7	13	TRBD1	TGTGCCAGCAGTCCGGGACAGGCCTACGAGCAGTACTTC	CASSPGQAYEQYF
-	TRBV9	TRBJ2-7	15	TRBD2	TGTGCCAGCAGCGTAGCCGGGACTAGCGACTACGAGCAGTACTTC	CASSVAGTSDYEQYF
-	TRBV5-4	TRBJ2-7	15	-	TGTGCCAGCAGCTTTAGGACCCGGGGTCACTACGAGCAGTACTTC	CASSFRTRGHYEQYF
-	TRBV4-1	TRBJ2-1	16	-	TGCGCCAGCAGCCAGTCGGACATGAGCTCCTACAATGAGCAGTTCTTC	CASSQSDMSSYNEQFF
-	TRBV11-2	TRBJ2-2	18	-	TGTGCCAGCAGCTTAGCAATCCCCGTGCTTGCGAACACCGGGGAGCTGTTTTTT	CASSLAIPVLANTGELFF
-	TRBV19	TRBJ2-1	15	-	TGTGCCAGTAGTACGGACACGAGCTCCTACAATGAGCAGTTCTTC	CASSTDTSSYNEQFF
once	TRBV21-1	TRBJ1-5	15	-	TGTGCCAGCAGCAACCGCCAGGGGGGGTTCCAGCCCCAGCATTTT	CASSNRQGGFQPQHF
-	TRBV28	TRBJ1-4	15	-	TGTGCCAGCAGTTTAGTGTCCCAGAATAATGAAAAACTGTTTTTT	CASSLVSQNNEKLFF
-	TRBV2	TRBJ1-6	15	-	TGTGCCAGCAGTGGGGCGGGACTCTATAATTCACCCCTCCACTTT	CASSGAGLYNSPLHF
-	TRBV5-5	TRBJ1-2	15	TRBD1	TGTGCCAGCAGCCCCGGACAGGGCCCTAACTATGGCTACACCTTC	CASSPGQGPNYGYTF
-	TRBV27	TRBJ1-2	13	-	TGTGCCAGCAGCTGGTCAGACTCCTATGGCTACACCTTC	CASSWSDSYGYTF
-	TRBV7-8	TRBJ1-1	15	-	TGTGCCAGCAGCTTCATCACTCTCCCTCATAATGAAGCTTTCTTT	CASSFITLPHNEAFF
-	TRBV28	TRBJ2-1	17	TRBD2	TGTGCCAGCGGGCGACTAGCGGGAGAGGATCGGTGGAATGAGCAGTTCTTC	CASGRLAGEDRWNEQFF
-	TRBV7-9	TRBJ1-5	14	-	TGTGCCACCACAGGGTTGAAGAGCAATCAGCCCCAGCATTTT	CATTGLKSNQPQHF
-	TRBV19	TRBJ2-4	16	-	TGTGCCAGTAGTCCCCGGCCAGGGGTTACCAAAAACATTCAGTACTTC	CASSPRPGVTKNIQYF
-	TRBV27	TRBJ1-5	15	-	TGTGCCAGCAGTTTTGGGGGTTGGGGCAATCAGCCCCAGCATTTT	CASSFGGWGNQPQHF
-	TRBV5-1	TRBJ2-7	13	-	TGCGCCAGTCGAGACCGCCCTCCTTCCGAGCAGTACTTC	CASRDRPPSEQYF
once	TRBV5-1	TRBJ2-1	15	-	TGCGCCAGCAGCTTGGGATCTAATACCTACAATGAGCAGTTCTTC	CASSLGSNTYNEQFF
-	TRBV28	TRBJ2-1	16	-	TGTGCCAGCAGCCTGCGTTGGGAAAGCTCCTACAATGAGCAGTTCTTC	CASSLRWESSYNEQFF
-	TRBV14	TRBJ2-3	16	TRBD2	TGTGCCAGCAGCCCCTGGACTAGCTTCGACACAGATACGCAGTATTTT	CASSPWTSFDTDTQYF
-	TRBV6-1	TRBJ2-7	18	-	TGTGCCAGCAGTGATAGTTTTCTAAGGACACCGGGCTCCTACGAGCAGTACTTC	CASSDSFLRTPGSYEQYF
-	TRBV29-1	TRBJ1-4	15	-	TGCAGCGTGTGGGACAAAAAGTCAACTAATGAAAAACTGTTTTTT	CSVWDKKSTNEKLFF
-	TRBV28	TRBJ2-1	16	-	TGTGCCAGCAGTACTTCTAGCGAGAGCTCCTACAATGAGCAGTTCTTC	CASSTSSESSYNEQFF